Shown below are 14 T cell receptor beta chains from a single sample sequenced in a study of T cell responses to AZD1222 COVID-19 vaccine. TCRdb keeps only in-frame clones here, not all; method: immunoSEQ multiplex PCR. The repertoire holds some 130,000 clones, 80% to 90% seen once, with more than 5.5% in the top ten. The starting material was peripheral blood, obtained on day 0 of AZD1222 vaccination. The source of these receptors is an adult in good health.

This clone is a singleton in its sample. Here the CDR3 DNA reads TGTGCCAGCCGGACGGTTACTGGAAACACCATATATTTT. Translated, it gives CASRTVTGNTIYF. This chain links TRBV6-5 with TRBJ1-3, with D unclear. Trimming shortened V by 8 bases and J by 2 bases, and 10 bases separated the two germline ends. Looked up from germline, CDR1 is MNHEY and CDR2 is SVGAGI. CDR3 length equals 13 residues.

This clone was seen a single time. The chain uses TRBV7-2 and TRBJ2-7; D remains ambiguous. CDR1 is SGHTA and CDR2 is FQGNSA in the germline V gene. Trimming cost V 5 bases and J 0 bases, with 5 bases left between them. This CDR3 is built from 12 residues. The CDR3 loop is CASSHGSYEQYF. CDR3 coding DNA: TGTGCCAGCAGCCACGGCTCCTACGAGCAGTACTTC.

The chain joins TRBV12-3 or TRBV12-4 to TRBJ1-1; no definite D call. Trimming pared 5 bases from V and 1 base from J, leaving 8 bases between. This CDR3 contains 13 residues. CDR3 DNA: TGTGCCAGCAGTCCCAGACAGAACACTGAAGCTTTCTTT. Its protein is CASSPRQNTEAFF.

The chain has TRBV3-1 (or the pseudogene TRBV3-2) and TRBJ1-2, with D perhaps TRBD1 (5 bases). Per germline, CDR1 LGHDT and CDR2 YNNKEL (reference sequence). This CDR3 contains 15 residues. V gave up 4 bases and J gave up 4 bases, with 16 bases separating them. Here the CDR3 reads CASSPVRGWSYGYTF. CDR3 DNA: TGTGCCAGCAGCCCCGTGAGGGGCTGGTCCTATGGCTACACCTTC.

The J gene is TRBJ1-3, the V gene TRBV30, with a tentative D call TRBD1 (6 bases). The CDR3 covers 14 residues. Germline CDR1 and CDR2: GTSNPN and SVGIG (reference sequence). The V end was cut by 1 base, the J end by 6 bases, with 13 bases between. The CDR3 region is CAWSAGALSNTIYF. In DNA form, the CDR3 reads TGTGCCTGGAGTGCAGGGGCGTTGTCAAACACCATATATTTT.

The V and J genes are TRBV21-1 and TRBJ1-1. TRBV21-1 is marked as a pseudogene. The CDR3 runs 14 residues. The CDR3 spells CASIRPKTNTEAFF. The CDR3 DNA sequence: TGTGCCAGCATTAGGCCCAAGACGAACACTGAAGCTTTCTTT.

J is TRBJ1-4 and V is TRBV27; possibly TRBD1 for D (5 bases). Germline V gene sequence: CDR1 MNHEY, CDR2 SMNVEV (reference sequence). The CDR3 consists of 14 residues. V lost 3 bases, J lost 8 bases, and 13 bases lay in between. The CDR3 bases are TGTGCCAGCAGTTTCGGCCCGGGGGGAGAAAAACTGTTTTTT. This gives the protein CASSFGPGGEKLFF.

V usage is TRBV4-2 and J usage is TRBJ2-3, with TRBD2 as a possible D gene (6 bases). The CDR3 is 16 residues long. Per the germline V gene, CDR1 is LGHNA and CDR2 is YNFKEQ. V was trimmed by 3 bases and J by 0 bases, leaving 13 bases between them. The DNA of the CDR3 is TGTGCCAGCAGCCACCCCCCGGGGGATAGCACAGATACGCAGTATTTT. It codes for CASSHPPGDSTDTQYF.

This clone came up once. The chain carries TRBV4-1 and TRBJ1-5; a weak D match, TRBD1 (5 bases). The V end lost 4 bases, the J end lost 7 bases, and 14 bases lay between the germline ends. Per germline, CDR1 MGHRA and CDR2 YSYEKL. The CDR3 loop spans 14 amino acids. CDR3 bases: TGCGCCAGCAGCCGGAGAGGGGCGGACCAGCCCCAGCATTTT. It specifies CASSRRGADQPQHF.

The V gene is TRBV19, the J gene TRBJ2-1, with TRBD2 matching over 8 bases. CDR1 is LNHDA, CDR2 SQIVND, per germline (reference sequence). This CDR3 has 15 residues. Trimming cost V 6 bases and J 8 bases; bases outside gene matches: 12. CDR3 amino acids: CASSEGVAGSDEQFF. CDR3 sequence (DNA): TGTGCCAGTAGCGAGGGGGTAGCGGGAAGCGATGAGCAGTTCTTC. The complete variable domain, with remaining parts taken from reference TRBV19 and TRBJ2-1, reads DGGITQSPKYLFRKEGQNVTLSCEQNLNHDAMYWYRQDPGQGLRLIYYSQIVNDFQKGDIAEGYSVSREKKESFPLTVTSAQKNPTAFYLCASSEGVAGSDEQFFGPGTRLTVL.

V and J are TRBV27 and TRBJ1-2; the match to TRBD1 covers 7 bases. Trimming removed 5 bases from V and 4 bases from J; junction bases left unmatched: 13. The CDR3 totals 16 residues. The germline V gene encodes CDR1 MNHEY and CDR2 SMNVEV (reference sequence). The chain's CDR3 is CASSPSTGDRGYGYTF. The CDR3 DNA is TGTGCCAGCAGTCCATCAACAGGGGATCGGGGCTATGGCTACACCTTC.

CDR3 loop: CASSYKPGQARWGQYF. CDR3 nucleotide sequence: TGTGCCAGCAGTTATAAACCGGGACAGGCTCGATGGGGTCAGTACTTC. J is TRBJ2-5 and V is TRBV6-2 or TRBV6-3; 8 positions match TRBD1. Germline-derived CDR1 and CDR2 are MNHEY and SVGEGT. CDR3 size: 16 residues. V was pared by 3 bases and J by 11 bases, with 17 bases of the junction left unmatched.

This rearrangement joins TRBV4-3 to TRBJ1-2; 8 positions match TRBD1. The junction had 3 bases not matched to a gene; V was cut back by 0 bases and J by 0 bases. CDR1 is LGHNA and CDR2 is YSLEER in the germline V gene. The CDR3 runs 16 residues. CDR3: CASSQDDRGANYGYTF. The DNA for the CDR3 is TGCGCCAGCAGCCAAGATGACAGGGGAGCTAACTATGGCTACACCTTC.

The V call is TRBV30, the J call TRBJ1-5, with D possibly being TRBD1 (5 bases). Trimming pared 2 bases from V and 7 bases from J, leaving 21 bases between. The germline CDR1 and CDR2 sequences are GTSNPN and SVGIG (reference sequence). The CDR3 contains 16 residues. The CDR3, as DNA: TGTGCCTGGAGTATCGGTCCGGGACGACTTAGCCAGCCCCAGCATTTT. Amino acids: CAWSIGPGRLSQPQHF. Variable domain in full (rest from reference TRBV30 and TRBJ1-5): SQTIHQWPATLVQPVGSPLSLECTVEGTSNPNLYWYRQAAGRGLQLLFYSVGIGQISSEVPQNLSASRPQDRQFILSSKKLLLSDSGFYLCAWSIGPGRLSQPQHFGDGTRLSIL.